These 27 T cell receptor beta chains were sequenced from one sample in a study of cytomegalovirus exposure and HLA in healthy donors. The PCR ran on 60 Vbeta and 13 Jbeta primers. Sequencing used immunoSEQ multiplex PCR; TCRdb keeps in-frame clones, though not all of them. The sample lists about 140,000 clones; over 65% were seen once. Material: PBMCs. The origin of the receptors is a female donor in good health and CMV-seronegative.

V and J are TRBV29-1 and TRBJ2-3, with D possibly matching TRBD1 (5 bases). V lost 5 bases and J lost 3, with 12 bases in between. CDR1 and CDR2 (germline): SQVTM, ANQGSEA. This CDR3 comprises 13 residues. The DNA for the CDR3 is TGCAGCGTTCGGCAGGGCGGAACAGATACGCAGTATTTT. The encoded protein is CSVRQGGTDTQYF.

The V and J genes are TRBV2 and TRBJ2-1; 9 bases agree with TRBD2. In germline, CDR1 is SNHLY, CDR2 FYNNEI. This CDR3 has 14 amino acids. V dropped 6 bases and J dropped 7; count of bases not matched to a gene: 7. The DNA for the CDR3 is TGTGCCAGCAGCGCCGGGACTAGCAGTAATGAGCAGTTCTTC. It encodes CASSAGTSSNEQFF.

With regard to this clone: The junction shows a germline mismatch at one end, possibly a read error. This chain joins TRBV4-3 and TRBJ1-2; 9 positions match TRBD1. The CDR3 has 16 amino acids. CDR1 and CDR2 from the germline V gene are LGHNA and YSLEER. The CDR3 nucleotides read TGCGCCAGCAGCCAAGCGGGGACAGGGTCATTATATGGCTACCCCTTC. The encoded protein is CASSQAGTGSLYGYPF.

This rearrangement joins TRBV15 to TRBJ1-1; possible D gene TRBD1, 6 bases. The CDR3 has 14 amino acids. Trimming took 4 bases from V and 1 from J, leaving 10 bases between them. Germline CDR1 and CDR2: LNHNV and YYDKDF (reference sequence). Here the CDR3 reads CATSTTGRNTEAFF. The CDR3 DNA is TGTGCCACCAGCACGACAGGCCGGAACACTGAAGCTTTCTTT. The full variable domain, in which reference TRBV15 and TRBJ1-1 provide the parts outside the CDR3, is DAMVIQNPRYQVTQFGKPVTLSCSQTLNHNVMYWYQQKSSQAPKLLFHYYDKDFNNEADTPDNFQSRRPNTSFCFLDIRSPGLGDTAMYLCATSTTGRNTEAFFGQGTRLTVV.

The chain has TRBV10-3 and TRBJ1-1; D gene ambiguous. CDR1 and CDR2 (germline): ENHRY, SYGVKD. The CDR3 runs 14 residues. Trimming cost V 4 bases and J 0 bases, with 9 bases left between them. In DNA form, the CDR3 reads TGTGCCATCAGTGTACAGCCCATGAACACTGAAGCTTTCTTT. Its translation: CAISVQPMNTEAFF.

The chain employs TRBV11-2 and TRBJ2-3, with 8 positions matching TRBD2. Losses at the gene ends were 3 bases for V and 3 bases for J; bases not matched to a gene: 5. In germline, CDR1 is SGHAT, CDR2 FQNNGV. The CDR3 is 15 residues long. CDR3 amino acids: CASSLPGGATDTQYF. CDR3 DNA sequence: TGTGCCAGCAGCTTGCCCGGGGGGGCAACAGATACGCAGTATTTT.

This clone was picked up one time. The V call is TRBV6-5, the J call TRBJ2-7, with 7 positions matching TRBD1. Germline lookup yields CDR1 MNHEY and CDR2 SVGAGI. The length of the CDR3 is 16 residues. Trimming took 3 bases from V and 0 from J; bases not matched to a gene: 8. The CDR3: CASSYSIGTASYEQYF. DNA for the CDR3: TGTGCCAGCAGTTATTCGATCGGGACAGCCTCCTACGAGCAGTACTTC.

The chain employs TRBV6-1 and TRBJ1-1; D is ambiguous. The germline V gene has CDR1 MNHNS and CDR2 SASEGT. Trimming cost V 2 bases and J 3 bases, with 4 bases left between them. CDR3 length: 12 amino acids. CDR3 in DNA: TGTGCCAGCAGTGAACGTGACACTGAAGCTTTCTTT. Residues: CASSERDTEAFF.

The V gene is TRBV5-4, the J gene TRBJ2-1; D gene ambiguous. The ends were cut back, 3 bases at V and 6 bases at J, with 4 bases in the middle. Looked up from germline, CDR1 is SGHNT and CDR2 is YYREEE (reference sequence). The CDR3 extends over 11 amino acids. In DNA, the CDR3 is TGTGCCAGCAGCTCTTCCAATGAGCAGTTCTTC. Encoded protein: CASSSSNEQFF.

CDR3 nucleotide sequence: TGTGCCAGCAGCCCCGGACAGGCGGCCTATGGCTACACCTTC. Encoded protein: CASSPGQAAYGYTF. The chain links TRBV7-8 to TRBJ1-2, with 7 bases matching TRBD1. The CDR3 contains 14 residues. The V gene end was trimmed by 5 bases and the J gene end by 4 bases; junction bases not matched to a gene: 7. Germline V lookup: CDR1 SGHVS, CDR2 FQNEAQ.

The chain carries TRBV10-3 and TRBJ2-3, with D possibly being TRBD2 (6 bases). The CDR3 consists of 16 residues. V was trimmed by 5 bases and J by 6 bases, leaving 21 bases between them. The germline V gene has CDR1 ENHRY and CDR2 SYGVKD. As DNA, the CDR3 is TGTGCCATCAGTCGCAATCCCTACGGGACTGGCGATACGCAGTATTTT. It codes for CAISRNPYGTGDTQYF.

V usage is TRBV9 and J usage is TRBJ2-5; D may be TRBD2 (6 bases). This CDR3 has 13 amino acids. CDR1 is SGDLS and CDR2 is YYNGEE in the germline V gene. Between the trimmed V and J ends, which lost 2 bases and 4 bases, there was a span of 9 bases. The CDR3 sequence: CASSVMGGETQYF. CDR3 nucleotides: TGTGCCAGCAGCGTTATGGGGGGAGAGACCCAGTACTTC.

There are a few counts of this clone. The genes are TRBV2 and TRBJ1-5; 11 bases agree with TRBD1. V shed 1 base and J 4 bases; nucleotides not matched to a gene: 3. The V gene's germline CDR1 is SNHLY and CDR2 FYNNEI. The CDR3 spans 16 residues. CDR3: CASSEGTGGMNQPQHF. CDR3 sequence (DNA): TGTGCCAGCAGTGAAGGGACAGGGGGCATGAATCAGCCCCAGCATTTT.

CDR3 DNA sequence: TGCAGTGCTGCGGGAAACACTGAAGCTTTCTTT. Amino acids: CSAAGNTEAFF. The chain uses TRBV20-1 and TRBJ1-1, with D uncertain. Germline V CDR1 and CDR2: DFQATT, SNEGSKA (reference sequence). V shed 5 bases and J shed 2 bases, with 6 bases lying between them. This CDR3 comprises 11 residues.

This clone was detected only a few times. CDR3 DNA sequence: TGTGCCAGCAGCGATCGGGACACCCGTATATCCTACGAGCAGTACTTC. Protein sequence: CASSDRDTRISYEQYF. The V call is TRBV9, the J call TRBJ2-5; D possibly corresponds to TRBD1 (6 bases). The DNA end favors TRBJ2-7, so the J call may be wrong. The CDR3 is made up of 16 amino acids. The germline CDR1 and CDR2 sequences are SGDLS and YYNGEE.

This clone was counted between two and nine times. The genes are TRBV6-5 and TRBJ1-5; D not certain. Germline loops: CDR1 MNHEY, CDR2 SVGAGI. The V and J ends lost 8 bases and 0 bases respectively, with 8 bases between them. The CDR3 has 13 residues. The CDR3 region has the DNA TGTGCCAGCGGAGTGGGTAGCAATCAGCCCCAGCATTTT. Its protein is CASGVGSNQPQHF.

The rearrangement uses TRBV28 and TRBJ2-1; 15 positions agree with TRBD2. Unmatched junction bases numbered 26, after V lost 10 bases and J lost 1 base. CDR3 size: 23 residues. CDR1 MDHEN and CDR2 SYDVKM come from the germline V gene. The CDR3 DNA reads as TGTGCCACCACGGAACCTCGGACTAGCGGGAGGGCCCGGGACGGATGGTCCTACAATGAGCAGTTCTTC. Residues: CATTEPRTSGRARDGWSYNEQFF.

The chain employs TRBV7-8 and TRBJ2-1; the match to TRBD2 covers 11 bases. The germline V gene has CDR1 SGHVS and CDR2 FQNEAQ. Germline trimming cut 5 bases from V and 8 bases from J; bases unmatched to any gene: 11. The CDR3 sequence is 16 residues long. The CDR3 here is CASSRHIAGGSDEQFF. The CDR3 DNA sequence: TGTGCCAGCAGCCGGCACATAGCGGGGGGGTCCGATGAGCAGTTCTTC.

In this sample, this clone turned up a few times. The rearrangement uses TRBV6-5 and TRBJ1-5; D is ambiguous. The ends were cut back, 4 bases at V and 4 bases at J, with 5 bases in the middle. This CDR3 contains 12 residues. CDR1 and CDR2 from the germline V gene are MNHEY and SVGAGI. The CDR3 here is CASSSPNQPQHF. DNA for the CDR3: TGTGCCAGCAGTTCCCCGAATCAGCCCCAGCATTTT.

The chain is built from TRBV28 and TRBJ2-5; D not resolved. Trimming removed 6 bases at V and 9 bases at J, with 20 bases between. CDR1 and CDR2 from the germline V gene are MDHEN and SYDVKM. CDR3 length equals 14 residues. DNA of the CDR3: TGTGCCAGCAGGAGTCAGGCACTGAATTCGGCCCAGTACTTC. Translating it yields CASRSQALNSAQYF.

The CDR3 protein is CASSSGLAGEVTQYF. CDR3 DNA: TGTGCCAGCAGTTCCGGACTAGCGGGAGAGGTGACCCAGTACTTC. The chain carries TRBV5-4 and TRBJ2-5, with 13 bases fitting TRBD2. The CDR3 spans 15 residues. The V and J ends lost 5 bases and 7 bases, in that order; junction bases with no gene match: 8. The V gene's germline CDR1 is SGHNT and CDR2 YYREEE (reference sequence).

V usage is TRBV4-1 and J usage is TRBJ2-7, with TRBD1 matching 11 bases. With 4 bases clipped from V and 4 bases from J, the junction kept 6 bases outside the gene matches. Per the germline V gene, CDR1 is MGHRA and CDR2 is YSYEKL. The CDR3 runs to 15 residues. The CDR3 coding sequence is TGCGCCAGCAGCCTTCGGACAGGGGGCTCGTACGAGCAGTACTTC. Protein product: CASSLRTGGSYEQYF.

The chain has TRBV30 and TRBJ1-2; 8 bases are a match to TRBD1. The junction had 8 bases not matched to a gene; V was cut back by 1 base and J by 1 base. Per germline, CDR1 GTSNPN and CDR2 SVGIG (reference sequence). The CDR3 has 16 residues. The CDR3 spells CAWSGRPGGGNYGYTF. CDR3 DNA: TGTGCCTGGAGTGGTCGCCCAGGGGGCGGTAACTATGGCTACACCTTC.

The chain couples TRBV6-4 to TRBJ2-1; 7 bases agree with TRBD2. In germline, CDR1 is MRHNA, CDR2 SNTAGT. The CDR3 runs to 13 residues. V dropped 6 bases and J dropped 5; count of bases not matched to a gene: 4. CDR3 nucleotide sequence: TGTGCCAGCAGCCGAGGGAGGGACAATGAGCAGTTCTTC. It codes for CASSRGRDNEQFF.

This clone occurred a few times. J is TRBJ2-2 and V is TRBV18; D unresolved. Germline values: CDR1 KGHSH, CDR2 LQKENI. Trimming took 3 bases from V and 4 from J, leaving 12 bases between them. The CDR3 is 15 residues long. The CDR3 here is CASSPSLPSTGELFF. Here the CDR3 DNA reads TGTGCCAGCTCACCTTCACTACCATCCACCGGGGAGCTGTTTTTT.

The chain joins TRBV7-3 to TRBJ2-5; 8 bases fit TRBD2. Looked up from germline, CDR1 is SGHTA and CDR2 is FQGTGA. The CDR3 sequence is 13 residues long. The V segment lost 5 bases and the J segment 3 bases; nucleotides outside the gene matches: 2. CDR3 bases: TGTGCCAGCAGCCGGACTAGCAAAGAGACCCAGTACTTC. It specifies CASSRTSKETQYF.

This chain connects TRBV10-2 to TRBJ1-2; perhaps TRBD1 as D (5 bases). This CDR3 region has 12 residues. V dropped 4 bases and J dropped 5 bases, with 8 bases sitting between them. CDR1 and CDR2 (germline): WSHSY, SAAADI. CDR3 nucleotide sequence: TGCGCCAGCAGTGTAGGGGATTATGGCTACACCTTC. Translating gives CASSVGDYGYTF.